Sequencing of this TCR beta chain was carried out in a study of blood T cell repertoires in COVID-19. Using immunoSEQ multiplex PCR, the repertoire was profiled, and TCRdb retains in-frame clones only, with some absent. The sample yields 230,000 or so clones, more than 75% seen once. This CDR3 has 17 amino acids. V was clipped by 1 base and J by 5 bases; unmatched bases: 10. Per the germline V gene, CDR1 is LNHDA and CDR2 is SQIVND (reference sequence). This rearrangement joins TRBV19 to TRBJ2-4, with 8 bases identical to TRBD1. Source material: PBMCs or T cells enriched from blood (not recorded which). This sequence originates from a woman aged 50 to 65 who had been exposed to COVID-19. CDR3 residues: CASSIGSAGGWENIQYF. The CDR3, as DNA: TGTGCCAGTAGTATAGGGAGCGCAGGGGGCTGGGAAAACATTCAGTACTTC.